A selection of T cell receptor beta chains follows, all from one sample in a study of cytomegalovirus exposure and HLA in healthy donors. The data were produced by immunoSEQ multiplex PCR, yet TCRdb's version contains in-frame clones alone and is incomplete. The table has some 56,000 clones, roughly four fifths seen once. The sequencing input was PBMCs. Receptor source: a human donor in good health. Both conserved end residues are part of each CDR3. A D gene is named only where the DNA matches it firmly. The size field is filled for only some rows; it gives once, few, many or a size class.

J: TRBJ1-1
size: NA
V: TRBV5-1
D: NA
DNA: TGCGCCAGCAGCTTGGAGTGGAGCACTGAAGCTTTCTTT
CDR3: CASSLEWSTEAFF

J: TRBJ2-7
size: NA
V: TRBV5-5
D: NA
DNA: TGTGCCAGCAGCTTGTCGGAGGCTAAGGGCAGATCCTACGAGCAGTACTTC
CDR3: CASSLSEAKGRSYEQYF

J: TRBJ2-5
size: NA
V: TRBV4-3
D: TRBD2
DNA: TGCGCCAGCAGCCCGACCGGGGCGCGGGAGAGGGCGTACTTC
CDR3: CASSPTGARERAYF

J: TRBJ2-7
size: NA
V: TRBV10-3
D: TRBD1
DNA: TGTGCCATCAGTCGAGGCTACGACAGGGGAGAAGTGCAGTACTTC
CDR3: CAISRGYDRGEVQYF

J: TRBJ2-1
size: once
V: TRBV4-2
D: NA
DNA: TGTGCCAGCAGCCAAGTTGCTAGCTTGCATGAGCAGTTCTTC
CDR3: CASSQVASLHEQFF

J: TRBJ2-5
size: NA
V: TRBV7-2
D: TRBD2
DNA: TGTGCCAGCAGCTTAGTGGGAGGGTGGAGCCAGCAAGAGACCCAGTACTTC
CDR3: CASSLVGGWSQQETQYF

J: TRBJ2-5
size: NA
V: TRBV30
D: TRBD1
DNA: TGTGCCTGGGGACAGGGGGTCGGCGAGACCCAGTACTTC
CDR3: CAWGQGVGETQYF

J: TRBJ1-2
size: once
V: TRBV4-2
D: NA
DNA: TGTGCCAGCAGCCGAGCCGAACAGGGAAGGAGCTATGGCTACACCTTC
CDR3: CASSRAEQGRSYGYTF

J: TRBJ2-4
size: few
V: TRBV9
D: TRBD1
DNA: TGTGCCAGCATTCCCCTCACAGGGGCAGCCAAAAACATTCAGTACTTC
CDR3: CASIPLTGAAKNIQYF

J: TRBJ1-5
size: once
V: TRBV4-2
D: NA
DNA: TGTGCCAGCAGCCAAGTCCATCCCAATCAGCCCCAGCATTTT
CDR3: CASSQVHPNQPQHF

J: TRBJ1-6
size: NA
V: TRBV7-2
D: TRBD1
DNA: TGTGCCAGCAGCTTAGAGGACAGGGGCAATTCACCCCTCCACTTT
CDR3: CASSLEDRGNSPLHF

J: TRBJ2-2
size: once
V: TRBV5-4
D: TRBD2
DNA: TGTGCCAGCAGCGGGCCGGGACTAGCGGGGGTGAGGGAGCTGTTTTTT
CDR3: CASSGPGLAGVRELFF

J: TRBJ2-2
size: NA
V: TRBV2
D: TRBD1
DNA: TGTGCCAGCCGACAGGGGCTTAACACCGGGGAGCTGTTTTTT
CDR3: CASRQGLNTGELFF

J: TRBJ2-3
size: NA
V: TRBV5-1
D: TRBD2
DNA: TGCGCCAGCCGATATAGCGGGATGCAAGATACGCAGTATTTT
CDR3: CASRYSGMQDTQYF

J: TRBJ1-2
size: NA
V: TRBV6-5
D: TRBD1
DNA: TGTGCCAGCAGTCGAGGGACAGGGGTTGGGGGCTACACCTTC
CDR3: CASSRGTGVGGYTF

J: TRBJ1-1
size: NA
V: TRBV6-4
D: TRBD1
DNA: TGTGCCAGCAGTCGGACAGGGAACACTGAAGCTTTCTTT
CDR3: CASSRTGNTEAFF

J: TRBJ2-4
size: few
V: TRBV23-1
D: TRBD1
DNA: TGCGCCAGCAGTCACCACAGGGGTTCCGACATTCAGTACTTC
CDR3: CASSHHRGSDIQYF

J: TRBJ1-1
size: NA
V: TRBV30
D: TRBD1
DNA: TGTGCCTGGAGCGCGGACAGGGACAATGAAGCTTTCTTT
CDR3: CAWSADRDNEAFF

J: TRBJ2-1
size: once
V: TRBV29-1
D: NA
DNA: TGCAGCGTTGTCGGTACGGTAAATGAGCAGTTCTTC
CDR3: CSVVGTVNEQFF

J: TRBJ2-7
size: few
V: TRBV6-6
D: NA
DNA: TGTGCCAGCAGTACCGCCGCCTCTAGCATTGGTACCGAGCAGTACTTC
CDR3: CASSTAASSIGTEQYF

J: TRBJ2-2
size: NA
V: TRBV4-3
D: NA
DNA: TGCGCCAGCAGCCCTGGGACTGTTGTGGGGGAGCTGTTTTTT
CDR3: CASSPGTVVGELFF

J: TRBJ1-6
size: NA
V: TRBV5-1
D: NA
DNA: TGCGCCAGCAGCGAGGGACTCCAGAGGGGTTCACCCCTCCACTTT
CDR3: CASSEGLQRGSPLHF

J: TRBJ2-1
size: NA
V: TRBV6-5
D: TRBD2
DNA: TGTGCCAGCAGTTACGGGGCGGGGGGGCCCTATGAGCAGTTCTTC
CDR3: CASSYGAGGPYEQFF

J: TRBJ2-1
size: NA
V: TRBV5-4
D: NA
DNA: TGTGCCAGCAGCTTTTCCTCTTTCAATGAGCAGTTCTTC
CDR3: CASSFSSFNEQFF

J: TRBJ2-5
size: NA
V: TRBV5-6
D: TRBD1
DNA: TGTGCCAGCAGCCCTTGGGACAGGCAAGAGACCCAGTACTTC
CDR3: CASSPWDRQETQYF

J: TRBJ2-7
size: NA
V: TRBV28
D: NA
DNA: TGTGCCAGCAGGCCCCATCAGGGGGAGCAGTACTTC
CDR3: CASRPHQGEQYF

J: TRBJ1-6
size: NA
V: TRBV5-1
D: NA
DNA: TGCGCCAGCAGCTTCAGGGTGGATAATTCACCCCTCCACTTT
CDR3: CASSFRVDNSPLHF

J: TRBJ2-1
size: NA
V: TRBV11-3
D: TRBD2
DNA: TGTGCCAGCAGCTTAGGGCGGGAGTACCCCCCCAATGAGCAGTTCTTC
CDR3: CASSLGREYPPNEQFF

J: TRBJ2-1
size: NA
V: TRBV28
D: NA
DNA: TGTGCCAGCAGTTCCCGGGAGCTCTCCTACAATGAGCAGTTCTTC
CDR3: CASSSRELSYNEQFF

J: TRBJ2-1
size: once
V: TRBV5-4
D: TRBD1
DNA: TGTGCCAGCAGCTCGCCGGGACAGGCATACAATGAGCAGTTCTTC
CDR3: CASSSPGQAYNEQFF

J: TRBJ2-2
size: few
V: TRBV5-1
D: TRBD2
DNA: TGCGCCAGCAGCTTTGGACTAGCGGGGAACACCGGGGAGCTGTTTTTT
CDR3: CASSFGLAGNTGELFF

J: TRBJ2-7
size: NA
V: TRBV6-5
D: NA
DNA: TGTGCCAGCAGCTCTGGGGGCCGTGGGCGAGGCGAGCAGTACTTC
CDR3: CASSSGGRGRGEQYF

J: TRBJ2-1
size: NA
V: TRBV6-4
D: TRBD2
DNA: TGTGCCAGCAGTGAAGGTACTAGCGGGAGCCATGAGCAGTTCTTC
CDR3: CASSEGTSGSHEQFF

J: TRBJ1-2
size: NA
V: TRBV5-1
D: NA
DNA: TGCGCCAGCAGCTACAGGGCGAGCTATGGCTACACCTTC
CDR3: CASSYRASYGYTF

J: TRBJ2-2
size: NA
V: TRBV5-1
D: NA
DNA: TGCGCCAGCAGCTCCACCTCCAGGGAGGATTTCTCCGGGGAGCTGTTTTTT
CDR3: CASSSTSREDFSGELFF

J: TRBJ1-2
size: NA
V: TRBV19
D: TRBD1
DNA: TGTGCCAGTAGTATGGCTGACAGGGTGTTCGGCTACACCTTC
CDR3: CASSMADRVFGYTF

J: TRBJ2-3
size: few
V: TRBV13
D: TRBD2
DNA: TGTGCCAGCAGCCACTTCGAAAGCGGGGGAGGCACAGATACGCAGTATTTT
CDR3: CASSHFESGGGTDTQYF

J: TRBJ2-1
size: NA
V: TRBV7-3
D: NA
DNA: TGTGCCAGCAGCTTAGAGCGGGCAGCTGAGCAGTTCTTC
CDR3: CASSLERAAEQFF

J: TRBJ2-7
size: NA
V: TRBV4-2
D: TRBD2
DNA: TGTGCCAGCAGCCAGGTACTAGCGGGAGAAGCCTACGAGCAGTACTTC
CDR3: CASSQVLAGEAYEQYF

J: TRBJ2-7
size: NA
V: TRBV27
D: NA
DNA: TGTGCCAGCAGTCTTACCGTAGCCTACGAGCAGTACTTC
CDR3: CASSLTVAYEQYF

J: TRBJ2-2
size: once
V: TRBV7-2
D: TRBD1
DNA: TGTGCCAGCAGCTTTAATAGGGGGCCCGGGGAGCTGTTTTTT
CDR3: CASSFNRGPGELFF

J: TRBJ2-4
size: NA
V: TRBV19
D: NA
DNA: TGTGCCAGTAGTGATCCTTGGGGAGCAGTAGCCAAAAACATTCAGTACTTC
CDR3: CASSDPWGAVAKNIQYF

J: TRBJ2-2
size: NA
V: TRBV11-2
D: NA
DNA: TGTGCCAGCCTATTAGGGGGTGCCGGGGAGCTGTTTTTT
CDR3: CASLLGGAGELFF